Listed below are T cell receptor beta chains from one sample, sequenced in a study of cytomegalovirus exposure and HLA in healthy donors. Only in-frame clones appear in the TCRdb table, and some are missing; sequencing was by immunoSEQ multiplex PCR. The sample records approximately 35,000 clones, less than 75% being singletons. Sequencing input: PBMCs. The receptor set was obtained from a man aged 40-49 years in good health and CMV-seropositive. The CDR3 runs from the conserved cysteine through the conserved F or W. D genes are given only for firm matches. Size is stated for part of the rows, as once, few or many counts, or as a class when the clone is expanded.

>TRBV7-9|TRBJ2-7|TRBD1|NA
CASSLGDRLPEQYF
TGTGCCAGCAGCTTAGGGGACAGGCTCCCCGAGCAGTACTTC
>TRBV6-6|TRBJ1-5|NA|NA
CASSYSRTANQPQHF
TGTGCCAGCAGTTACTCGAGGACAGCAAATCAGCCCCAGCATTTT
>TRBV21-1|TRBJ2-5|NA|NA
CASSSWDRDQETQYF
TGTGCCAGCAGCAGTTGGGACAGGGACCAAGAGACCCAGTACTTC
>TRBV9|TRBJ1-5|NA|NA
CASSVEGLSNQPQHF
TGTGCCAGCAGCGTCGAGGGCCTAAGCAATCAGCCCCAGCATTTT
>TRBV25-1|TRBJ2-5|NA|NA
CASSELLPLETQYF
TGTGCCAGCAGTGAATTACTGCCGCTGGAGACCCAGTACTTC
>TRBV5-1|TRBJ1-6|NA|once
CASSLEVGTSSPLHF
TGCGCCAGCAGCTTGGAGGTGGGGACAAGTTCACCCCTCCACTTT
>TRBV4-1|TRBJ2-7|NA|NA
CRHPAAPGQCRYEQYF
TGCCGCCACCCCGCGGCTCCTGGACAGTGCCGCTACGAGCAGTACTTC
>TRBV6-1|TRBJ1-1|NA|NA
CASRGGANLNTEAFF
TGTGCCAGCAGGGGGGGGGCCAATCTGAACACTGAAGCTTTCTTT
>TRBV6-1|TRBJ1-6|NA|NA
CASSVGDSPLHF
TGTGCCAGCAGTGTAGGGGATTCACCCCTCCACTTT
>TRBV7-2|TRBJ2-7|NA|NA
CASSWTVGAPYEQYF
TGTGCCAGCAGCTGGACGGTTGGGGCCCCTTACGAGCAGTACTTC
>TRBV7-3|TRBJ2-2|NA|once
CASSFGQNTGELFF
TGTGCCAGCAGCTTTGGACAGAACACCGGGGAGCTGTTTTTT
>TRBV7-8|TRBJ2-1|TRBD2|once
CASSLVVAGGPNNEQFF
TGTGCCAGCAGCTTAGTCGTAGCGGGGGGGCCAAACAATGAGCAGTTCTTC
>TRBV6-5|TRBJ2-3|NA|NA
CASGQSVFTDTQYF
TGTGCCAGCGGACAGTCAGTTTTCACAGATACGCAGTATTTT
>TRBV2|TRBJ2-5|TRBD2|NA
CASSEPSGGGETQYF
TGTGCCAGCAGTGAACCTAGCGGGGGAGGGGAGACCCAGTACTTC
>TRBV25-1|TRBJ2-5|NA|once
CASTPPGGTQYF
TGTGCCAGCACTCCGCCGGGTGGGACCCAGTACTTC
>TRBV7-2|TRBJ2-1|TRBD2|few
CASSLVGGGAGNEQFF
TGTGCCAGCAGCTTAGTGGGCGGGGGGGCAGGCAATGAGCAGTTCTTC
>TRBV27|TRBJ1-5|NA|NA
CASSQRQSNQPQHF
TGTGCCAGCAGTCAGCGACAGTCCAATCAGCCCCAGCATTTT
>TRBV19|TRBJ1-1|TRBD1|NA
CASSGTGKNTEAFF
TGTGCCAGTAGTGGGACAGGGAAGAACACTGAAGCTTTCTTT
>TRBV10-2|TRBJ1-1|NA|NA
CASSARVNTEAFF
TGCGCCAGCAGTGCGAGGGTGAACACTGAAGCTTTCTTT
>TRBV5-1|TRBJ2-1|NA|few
CASSLVAVPTNNEQFF
TGCGCCAGCAGCTTGGTGGCGGTGCCCACAAACAATGAGCAGTTCTTC
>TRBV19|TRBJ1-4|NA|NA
CASKPLWGGPPTNEKLFF
TGTGCCAGTAAGCCGTTATGGGGGGGGCCACCAACTAATGAAAAACTGTTTTTT
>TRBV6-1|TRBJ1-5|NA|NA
CASLKELSQHF
TGTGCCAGCCTGAAGGAGTTGTCCCAGCATTTT
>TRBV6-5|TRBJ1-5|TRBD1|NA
CASSRQGGNQPQHF
TGTGCCAGCAGTCGACAGGGGGGCAATCAGCCCCAGCATTTT
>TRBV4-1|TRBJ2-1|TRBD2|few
CASSQGLLAGGVPAAFF
TGCGCCAGCAGCCAAGGATTGTTAGCGGGGGGGGTTCCCGCGGCGTTCTTC
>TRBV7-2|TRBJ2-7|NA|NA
CASRLTPSYEQYF
TGTGCCAGCAGGTTGACTCCCTCCTACGAGCAGTACTTC
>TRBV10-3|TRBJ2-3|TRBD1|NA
CATGAGTGGDTQYF
TGTGCCACCGGGGCGGGAACAGGGGGAGATACGCAGTATTTT
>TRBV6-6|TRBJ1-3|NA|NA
CASKREGVSGNTIYF
TGTGCCAGCAAAAGGGAGGGCGTCTCTGGAAACACCATATATTTT
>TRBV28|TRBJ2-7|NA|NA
CATWGEALSYEQYF
TGTGCCACCTGGGGGGAGGCACTCTCCTACGAGCAGTACTTC
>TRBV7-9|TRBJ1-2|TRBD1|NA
CASSLGQANTF
TGTGCCAGCAGCTTGGGACAGGCCAACACCTTC
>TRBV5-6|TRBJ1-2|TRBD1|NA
CASSGDRGLHYGYTF
TGTGCCAGCAGCGGGGACAGGGGACTACACTATGGCTACACCTTC
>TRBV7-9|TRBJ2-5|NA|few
CASSLVSGQETQYF
TGTGCCAGCAGCTTAGTTTCAGGGCAAGAGACCCAGTACTTC
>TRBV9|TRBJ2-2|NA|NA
CASSARAGELFF
TGTGCCAGCAGCGCGCGGGCCGGGGAGCTGTTTTTT
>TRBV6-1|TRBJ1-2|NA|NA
CASSAKRQTYYGYTF
TGTGCCAGCAGTGCCAAGAGACAGACCTACTATGGCTACACCTTC
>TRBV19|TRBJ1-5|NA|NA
CASQPGQPNQPQHF
TGTGCCAGTCAACCTGGACAGCCCAATCAGCCCCAGCATTTT
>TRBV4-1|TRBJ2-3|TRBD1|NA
CASSQGGQGVTDTQYF
TGCGCCAGCAGCCAAGGGGGTCAGGGGGTCACAGATACGCAGTATTTT
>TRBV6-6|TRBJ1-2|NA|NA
CASSSTENYGYTF
TGTGCCAGCAGTTCTACTGAGAACTATGGCTACACCTTC
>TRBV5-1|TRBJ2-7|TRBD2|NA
CASSPKGTGGPSYEQYF
TGCGCCAGCAGCCCCAAGGGAACGGGGGGGCCCTCCTACGAGCAGTACTTC
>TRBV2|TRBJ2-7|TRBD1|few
CASLDRVYEQYF
TGTGCCAGCCTCGACAGGGTCTACGAGCAGTACTTC